This T cell receptor beta chain was found in a study of blood T cell repertoires in COVID-19. Study-wide context: Acute and convalescent COVID-19 specimens originated in the United States, Italy and Spain.

In the original workflow: The authors estimated nucleated cell counts from reference gene primer amplification. Libraries were prepared by immunoSEQ multiplex PCR; TCRdb keeps only in-frame clonotypes and omits some of them. V and J calls and clone size come straight from that table; D and trimming were deduced from the DNA. The data contain roughly 290,000 clones, under 85% of them singletons. Patients of the Seattle cohort, enrolled during active infection, were followed longitudinally. Sequenced sample: peripheral blood. The receptor comes from a human donor with COVID-19, enrolled during active disease. The donor label of this sample is uncertain.

The CDR3 sequence is CASRPTGGSGYGYTF. The CDR3, as DNA: TGTGCCAGCAGACCCACAGGGGGTTCCGGCTATGGCTACACCTTC. The chain carries TRBV7-9 and TRBJ1-2, with 8 bases that match TRBD1. The CDR3 consists of 15 residues. V lost 6 bases, J lost 4 bases, and 10 bases stayed unmatched. Looked up from germline, CDR1 is SEHNR and CDR2 is FQNEAQ (reference sequence).